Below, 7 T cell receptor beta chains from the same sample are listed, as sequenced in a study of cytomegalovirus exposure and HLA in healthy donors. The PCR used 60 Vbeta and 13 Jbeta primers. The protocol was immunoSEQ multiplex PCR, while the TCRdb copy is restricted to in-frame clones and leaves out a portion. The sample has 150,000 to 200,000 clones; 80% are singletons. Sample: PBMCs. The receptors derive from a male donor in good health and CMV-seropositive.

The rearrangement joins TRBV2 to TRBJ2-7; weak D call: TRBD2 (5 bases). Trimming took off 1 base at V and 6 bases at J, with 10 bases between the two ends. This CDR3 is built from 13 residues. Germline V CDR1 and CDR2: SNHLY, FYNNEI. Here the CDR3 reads CASSEVLAAEQYF. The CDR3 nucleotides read TGTGCCAGCAGTGAAGTCCTAGCTGCCGAGCAGTACTTC.

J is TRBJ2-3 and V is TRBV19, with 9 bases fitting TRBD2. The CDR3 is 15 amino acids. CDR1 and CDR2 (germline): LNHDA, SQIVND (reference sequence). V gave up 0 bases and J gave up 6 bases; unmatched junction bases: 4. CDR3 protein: CASSIEGLAGDTQYF. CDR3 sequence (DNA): TGTGCCAGTAGTATAGAGGGGCTAGCGGGGGATACGCAGTATTTT. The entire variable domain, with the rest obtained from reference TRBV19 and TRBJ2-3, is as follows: DGGITQSPKYLFRKEGQNVTLSCEQNLNHDAMYWYRQDPGQGLRLIYYSQIVNDFQKGDIAEGYSVSREKKESFPLTVTSAQKNPTAFYLCASSIEGLAGDTQYFGPGTRLTVL.

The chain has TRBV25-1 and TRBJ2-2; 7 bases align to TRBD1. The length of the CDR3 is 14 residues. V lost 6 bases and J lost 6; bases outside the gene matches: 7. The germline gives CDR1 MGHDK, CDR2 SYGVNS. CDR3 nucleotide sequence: TGTGCCAGCAGACACACAGGGGACGCCGGGGAGCTGTTTTTT. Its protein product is CASRHTGDAGELFF.

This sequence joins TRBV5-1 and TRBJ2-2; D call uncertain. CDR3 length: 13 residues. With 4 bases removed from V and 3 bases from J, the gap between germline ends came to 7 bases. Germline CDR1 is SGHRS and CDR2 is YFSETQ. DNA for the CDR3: TGCGCCAGCAGCCCCATTGACACCGGGGAGCTGTTTTTT. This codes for CASSPIDTGELFF.

The chain's CDR3 is CASSPHGWASSTDTQYF. The CDR3 bases are TGTGCCAGTAGTCCCCACGGGTGGGCTAGCAGCACAGATACGCAGTATTTT. The chain has TRBV19 and TRBJ2-3, with a tentative D call TRBD2 (5 bases). The CDR3 extends over 17 amino acids. Trimming shortened V by 5 bases and J by 0 bases, and 18 bases separated the two germline ends. In germline, CDR1 is LNHDA, CDR2 SQIVND (reference sequence).

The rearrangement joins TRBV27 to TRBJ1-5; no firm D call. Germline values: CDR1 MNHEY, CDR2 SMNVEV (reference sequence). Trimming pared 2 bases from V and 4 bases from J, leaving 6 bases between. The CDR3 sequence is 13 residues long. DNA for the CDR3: TGTGCCAGCAGTTTACACACAAATCAGCCCCAGCATTTT. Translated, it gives CASSLHTNQPQHF.

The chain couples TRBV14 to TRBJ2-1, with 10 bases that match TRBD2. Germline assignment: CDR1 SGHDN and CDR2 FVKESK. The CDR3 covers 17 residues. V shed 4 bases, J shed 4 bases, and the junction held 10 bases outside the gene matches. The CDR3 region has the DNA TGTGCCAGCAGCCCCCGGCTAGCGGGAGTAGGGTACAATGAGCAGTTCTTC. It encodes CASSPRLAGVGYNEQFF.